The clone carrying this T cell receptor beta chain was seen ten or more times. Its matching antigen is unknown. Joint extraction of RNA and DNA used roughly 17-32 mg of bulk tissue that was unsorted. Total RNA (around 500 ng) served as template for TCR beta cDNA synthesis primed by a constant-region primer. The TCR beta library was amplified through three nested multiplex PCR rounds in a modified ARM-PCR procedure. PCR rounds one and two used TRBV1-TRBV30 forward primers with a C-beta reverse primer for 10 cycles each. Via MiXCR, TCRdb re-called the multiplex PCR reads, giving one row per CDR3 protein. Among roughly 70,000 distinct CDR3 sequences listed, roughly two thirds were seen once. The data are from a study of tumor-infiltrating lymphocytes in primary liver carcinoma. Study information: The number of productive TCRbeta reads per sample ranged from roughly 3.5 to 7.13 million and was similar across tissue types.

Trimming removed 0 bases from V and 14 bases from J, with 15 bases in between. CDR3 length equals 13 residues. CDR1 and CDR2 (germline): SGHNT, YENEEA. Study results and limitations: Blood's top-250-clone fraction was significantly lower than that of tumors (p = 0.039).

The TCR comes from a man in his forties or fifties with primary liver carcinoma and hepatitis B virus infection. The chain has TRBV11-3 and TRBJ2-3; no reliable D call. The sample consisted of liver tumor tissue from sampling region 4. Subset given: tumor region T4, right-lateral pole. The CDR3 region is CASSLDLVDRRYF. Here the CDR3 DNA reads TGTGCCAGCAGCTTAGATCTGGTAGATAGGCGGTATTTT.